The TCR beta chain under discussion was sequenced for a study of cytomegalovirus exposure and HLA in healthy donors (dated by TCRdb to the late 2010s). Describing the broader study: An earlier analysis of roughly 500 of the donors reported about 300 Gb of sequence data and 90 million to 120 million unique TCR beta sequences obtained from 180 million or so T cells. Approximately 330 gigabases of sequencing data and around 85 million unique TCR sequences made up an early release that covered under 750 HLA-typed donors. Among the roughly 370 genotyped donors, approximately 82% belonged to the genetic ancestry cluster associated with self-reported Caucasian donors. The study aimed to test whether cataloging public T cell receptors could reveal signatures of past pathogen exposure. Using immunosequencing, the study profiled T cell repertoires from 500 to 800 subjects and related those repertoires to cytomegalovirus serostatus. Besides the first cohort of approximately 670 subjects, a separate validation cohort made up of 95 to 150 different subjects was used. The study combined high-throughput TCR immunosequencing, statistical association of individual TCRs with disease status, and machine learning to predict cytomegalovirus infection status. To study patterns of TCR occurrence, a later analysis re-analyzed previously published TCR beta repertoires from under 750 donors and added high-resolution HLA genotyping. The later analysis used no new phenotypic data to find candidate immune exposures, relying instead on TCR beta sequences and their occurrence across donors. In an earlier analysis of around 540 of the donors, high-throughput TCR beta sequencing was used to judge whether each TCR beta V gene segment behaved as functional or pseudogenic. Donor age, sex, ethnicity and CMV serostatus were compiled alongside the repertoire data. A later genetic analysis took genome-wide SNP genotypes for about 65% of the 666 donors and used that subset as a discovery cohort. All discovery cohort repertoires had been generated on a single sequencing platform. Class I and class II HLA loci were covered by the typing at four-digit resolution. The number of donors typed differed by locus, with 629-630 for A, B, C, DRB1 and DQB1, 522 for DQA1, 606 for DPA1, and over 400 for DPB1. Four to six DR-DQ haplotypes were handled as single units for association and clustering, since linkage in the cohort was strong. On average, roughly 250,000 unique TCR beta nucleotide sequences were sequenced per donor among a few hundred genotyped donors of the cohort, with about 17% of those sequences being non-productive. Study-wide findings and limitations: Roughly uniform sequencing depth across donors was assumed in presence/absence analyses, although this assumption may not hold. The cohort was sequenced for TCR beta chains only, and without alpha or paired-chain data the features that could be detected were limited. Linkage disequilibrium might explain the correlated functional status among segregating V segments, but an unknown experimental factor could not be ruled out. According to a later analysis, TCR association rates differed among HLA loci, with DRB1 alleles showing the most associated TCRs and HLA-C alleles showing the fewest. In an earlier analysis of around 600 of the donors, most TCR beta V segments were observed in productive rearrangements about 87% or about 30% of the time, broadly matching IMGT annotations. Because the 87-base-pair reads could not distinguish some IMGT-functional V segments, including TRBV6-2 and TRBV6-3, those segments were excluded. Specific HLA alleles were associated with roughly 17,000 TCR beta sequences at a false discovery rate of 0.05 in a later analysis. An association between a missense DCLRE1C variant and V-gene and J-gene trimming of TCR beta chains was found in a later genetic analysis and replicated in an independent cohort. A later analysis reported that several top co-occurrence clusters appeared linked to parvovirus B19, influenza, CMV and Epstein-Barr virus. Assigning TCR associations to individual alleles was difficult when HLA alleles, especially DR and DQ, strongly co-occurred. A group of highly shared sequence variants was considered likely to be a technical artifact of the sequencing pipeline. The earlier analysis of 587 of the donors excluded roughly 17 rarely observed V segments, including chromosome 9 orphons, because counts were too low. Because HLA typing was missing for some donors at each locus, association tests included only the typed subset. A later analysis found that most CMV-associated TCR beta chains appeared HLA-restricted, with HLA associations seemingly driven largely by CMV exposure. The authors suggested that the approach could potentially be generalized to other disease states and immunological phenotypes. A total of roughly 160 TCR beta chains were listed by the study as associated with cytomegalovirus. For the cohort, immune exposure information was limited to CMV serostatus. In vitro tests confirmed that three of the cytomegalovirus-associated TCR beta chains recognize cytomegalovirus antigens. According to a later genetic analysis, donors in an Asian-associated ancestry cluster had fewer N-insertions in productive TCRs than the approximately 670-donor mean. A further reported finding was that TCR beta sequences accurately predicted the HLA-A and HLA-B alleles for most subjects in the first cohort. In both the original and validation cohorts, the classifier was reported to diagnose cytomegalovirus status with high specificity and sensitivity. Across donors, most TCR sequences were observed very rarely, whereas some public TCRs were present in many individuals. In a later analysis, HLA-associated TCR beta chains showed more clonal expansion and lower generation probabilities than non-associated chains that were equally common.

Libraries came from the immunoSEQ multiplex PCR assay. For the multiplex PCR, a mixture combining 60 forward primers for TCR Vbeta segments and 13 reverse primers for TCR Jbeta segments was used. The CDR3 region of rearranged TCR beta genes was amplified from genomic DNA with a multiplex PCR assay. On the Illumina HiSeq System, the amplified TCR beta libraries were sequenced as 87-base-pair reads. Per the original workflow: Across the 500 to 700 repertoires, a later analysis counted tens of millions of unique TCR beta chains, approximately 12 million of which were shared by at least two donors. Raw reads were error-corrected and collapsed into unique sequences with a nearest-neighbor algorithm that merged closely related sequences to remove PCR and sequencing errors. CDR3 sequences were aligned to IMGT reference sequences to assign V, D and J gene segments. For a sequence to be retained, at least a six-nucleotide match to both a V gene segment and a J gene segment was required. A rearrangement was called productive if the CDR3 had no stop codons and remained in frame with V and J, and every other rearrangement was called non-productive. Following IMGT convention, CDR3 was defined as the stretch from the second conserved V-encoded cysteine to the conserved J-encoded phenylalanine. Sequences without an unambiguous match to a single V gene segment were excluded from the earlier analysis of almost 600 of the donors. In an earlier analysis of about 590 of the donors, a V segment was called functional when productive rearrangements were above 56.7%, and segregating when the standard deviation between donors exceeded 5%. A statistical classification framework was built to diagnose cytomegalovirus status from the catalog of TCR beta chain sequences. In a later analysis, TCR nucleotide sequences were compared against IMGT/GENE-DB human TR gene sequences so that V and J genes could be assigned. In a later analysis, CDR3 sequences and most-parsimonious VDJ recombination scenarios were assigned using the TCRdist pipeline. A later analysis defined each TCR beta chain by its CDR3 amino acid sequence plus V-gene family, and excluded reads lacking a unique V-gene family. In a later analysis, approximately 640 highly shared, low-generation-probability nucleotide sequences were removed to address suspected cross-contamination and a sequencing artifact. A later analysis calculated a clonal expansion index for each public chain from normalized within-repertoire ranks of inferred template counts. In a later analysis, generation probabilities were computed with a VDJ recombination model fitted to out-of-frame rearrangements, and the resulting probabilities were checked against IGoR. In a later analysis, TCR-TCR, TCR-HLA and TCR-CMV co-occurrence was scored with hypergeometric tests, and a repertoire-size bias correction was applied to TCR pairs. A later analysis estimated false discovery rates by permuting HLA or CMV assignments 20 times. In a later analysis, co-occurring TCRs were grouped using DBSCAN, and TCRdist sequence similarity was added for clustering within HLA-allele-positive subsets. Co-occurrence clustering excluded repertoires with fewer than 30,000 or more than 120,000 public chains, plus five with anomalous nucleotide sharing. In its TCRdb copy, this immuneACCESS table keeps in-frame sequences only and misses some clones. Where compared with another copy, unresolved V genes explain less than half of these, and the others have no known cause. From that table come the V and J calls and clone size; the DNA was used to work out D and trimming. Within this sample are fewer than 250,000 clones, with around 86% of them counted one time only. The biggest ten clones account for 10% of the sample.

About this clone: Its specific antigen is unknown. Base qualities are not at hand, and no much larger clone is one base apart. Other DNA variants within this sample encode the same CDR3.

The cohort was made up of roughly 670 healthy bone marrow donors. At the time of sampling, all cohort members were nominally healthy, though unrecorded immune exposures were likely present. The donor tested CMV seropositive, placing the donor among the 250 to 350 seropositive members of the cohort. A peripheral blood sample was collected from each donor, and TCR beta sequencing was performed on peripheral blood mononuclear cells. The Qiagen DNeasy Blood Extraction Kit was used to extract genomic DNA from the blood cell samples. The CDR3 runs 14 amino acids, cysteine and phenylalanine included. Here the CDR3 DNA is all that survives: 42 bases in frame from base 1. Trimming at the junction amounts to 0 bases on V and 0 bases on J, and the germline ends lie 7 bases apart. CDR1 and CDR2, per the germline V gene, are SGHRS and YFSETQ.

Sample: PBMCs. The TCR originated in a woman aged 45 to 65 in good health and CMV-seropositive. This chain joins TRBV5-1 to TRBJ2-7, with the identity of the D gene unclear. Here is the DNA: TGCGCCAGCAGCTTGGGAGGATCCTCCTACGAGCAGTACTTC. Its translation reads: CASSLGGSSYEQYF.